The 4 T cell receptor beta chains given below trace back to one sample, sequenced in a study (dated by TCRdb to 2021 to 2024). The library was obtained by the immunoSEQ multiplex PCR assay. Here the immuneACCESS table is served through TCRdb, limited to in-frame sequences with V and J called. Missing clones are a known gap in these copies; in checked studies unresolved V genes cover under half, and the rest lacks a known reason. The sample includes about 68,000 clones, with about 94% observed a single time. The ten biggest clones cover under 4.5% of the sample. Source material: PBMCs. The receptors originated from a man aged 35 to 55 with rheumatoid arthritis.

This clone was found once. The rearrangement joins TRBV7-6 to TRBJ2-3, with TRBD1 matching 9 bases. The CDR3 consists of 16 residues. The germline CDR1 and CDR2 sequences are SGHVS and FNYEAQ. V shed 5 bases and J 4 bases; nucleotides not matched to a gene: 10. CDR3 in DNA: TGTGCCAGCAGCCCGGGACAGGGAAGGTTTTCAGATACGCAGTATTTT. Amino acid sequence: CASSPGQGRFSDTQYF.

The V call is TRBV18, the J call TRBJ2-1; D possibly corresponds to TRBD2 (5 bases). This CDR3 has 15 residues. Trimming pared 0 bases from V and 9 bases from J, leaving 15 bases between. CDR1 and CDR2 (germline): KGHSH, LQKENI. DNA for the CDR3: TGTGCCAGCTCACCACCGTACGGGAAGGATAGTGAGCAGTTCTTC. Its translation is CASSPPYGKDSEQFF.

The chain employs TRBV6-5 and TRBJ2-7; D possibly matches TRBD1 or TRBD2 (6 bases each). This CDR3 has 13 residues. From germline, CDR1 is MNHEY and CDR2 SVGAGI. The ends were cut back, 11 bases at V and 5 bases at J, with 19 bases in the middle. The CDR3 protein is CALEGGLKDEQYF. In DNA, the CDR3 is TGTGCCTTAGAGGGGGGTCTAAAAGACGAGCAGTACTTC.

The rearrangement joins TRBV5-6 to TRBJ1-4; no definite D call. Germline V gives CDR1 SGHDT, CDR2 YYEEEE. Trimming pared 1 base from V and 8 bases from J, leaving 12 bases between. This CDR3 comprises 14 residues. The CDR3 nucleotides read TGTGCCAGCAGCTTGATCCTGCAAACCGAAAAACTGTTTTTT. Its protein is CASSLILQTEKLFF.